These 4 T cell receptor beta chains came from one sample sequenced in a study of T cells in Graves' hyperthyroidism and ophthalmopathy. Amplified TCR beta CDR3 regions came from RNA transcripts. In the first-round RT-PCR of the TCR CDR3, the HTBI primer set was used. TCRdb reprocessed the multiplex PCR reads via MiXCR and lists one record per CDR3 protein. The sample contains a few hundred thousand distinct CDR3 sequences, about 19% of which appear only once. Sequenced sample: blood. The receptors originated from a man in his fifties or sixties with Graves' ophthalmopathy.

This clonotype was observed many times. CDR3 loop: CASSKDFSSYEQYF. The DNA of the CDR3 is TGTGCCAGCAGTAAGGACTTTAGCTCCTACGAGCAGTACTTC. The chain is built from TRBV12-3 or TRBV12-4 and TRBJ2-7; maybe TRBD2 (5 bases). The CDR3 is 14 amino acids. The ends were cut back, 5 bases at V and 0 bases at J, with 11 bases in the middle.

This clonotype was observed a handful of times. The chain joins TRBV14 to TRBJ1-2; D call uncertain. CDR3 length: 14 residues. Germline V gives CDR1 SGHDN, CDR2 FVKESK. V was cut by 2 bases and J by 8 bases, with 15 bases left in between. The CDR3 bases are TGTGCCAGCAGCCAAACCCATGGAGCGCTCGGCTACACCTTC. Residues: CASSQTHGALGYTF.

The rearrangement joins TRBV20-1 to TRBJ1-5; TRBD1 is a possible D gene (6 bases). V was pared by 7 bases and J by 11 bases, with 18 bases between. CDR3 size: 12 residues. Germline V gene data show CDR1 as DFQATT and CDR2 as SNEGSKA (reference sequence). The CDR3 region has the DNA TGCAGTGGCCAGAGGGGGGGGTTGTCCCAGCATTTT. Amino acids: CSGQRGGLSQHF.

This clonotype appeared a few times. The V call is TRBV4-1, the J call TRBJ2-7; no definite D call. V shed 6 bases and J shed 2 bases, with 14 bases lying between them. The CDR3 spans 14 residues. From germline, CDR1 is MGHRA and CDR2 YSYEKL. The CDR3 bases are TGCGCCAGCAGTCGGCGGCCAGAAACCTACGAGCAGTACTTC. Translated: CASSRRPETYEQYF.